Each of the 2 T cell receptor beta chains below was sequenced from the same sample in a study of T cell clonality in common variable immunodeficiency. Points from the study as a whole: Fewer deletions and N-nucleotide insertions were reportedly seen in common variable immunodeficiency TCR beta sequences.

These receptors lack a known antigen. Only in-frame clones appear in the TCRdb table, and some are missing; sequencing was by immunoSEQ multiplex PCR. Observed in the sample are over 15,000 clones, none of them singletons. The material sequenced was peripheral blood mononuclear cells. These receptors came from a human donor with common variable immunodeficiency.

This clone was counted only a few times. Sequencing ends 3 residues short of the CDR3 end; the germline J gene provides the rest. The chain couples TRBV20-1 to TRBJ1-5, with a weak D call TRBD1 (6 bases). CDR1 DFQATT and CDR2 SNEGSKA come from the germline V gene (reference sequence). V dropped 5 bases and J dropped 3 bases, with 17 bases sitting between them. This CDR3 has 15 residues. The chain's CDR3 is CSAVKPGQLNQPQHF. CDR3 bases read: TGCAGTGCTGTCAAACCGGGACAACTCAATCAGCCC.

Worth noting for this clone: The missing CDR3 end, 3 residues past where the read stops, is filled in from the germline J gene. The rearrangement joins TRBV6-2 or TRBV6-3 to TRBJ2-3; 7 bases are shared with TRBD1. This CDR3 region has 15 residues. From germline, CDR1 is MNHEY and CDR2 SVGEGT. V trimming: 6 bases; J trimming: 3 bases; junction bases outside the gene matches: 9. The CDR3 is CASSSDRVSTDTQYF. The sequenced part of the CDR3 DNA is TGTGCCAGCAGCTCCGACAGGGTCTCTACAGATACG.